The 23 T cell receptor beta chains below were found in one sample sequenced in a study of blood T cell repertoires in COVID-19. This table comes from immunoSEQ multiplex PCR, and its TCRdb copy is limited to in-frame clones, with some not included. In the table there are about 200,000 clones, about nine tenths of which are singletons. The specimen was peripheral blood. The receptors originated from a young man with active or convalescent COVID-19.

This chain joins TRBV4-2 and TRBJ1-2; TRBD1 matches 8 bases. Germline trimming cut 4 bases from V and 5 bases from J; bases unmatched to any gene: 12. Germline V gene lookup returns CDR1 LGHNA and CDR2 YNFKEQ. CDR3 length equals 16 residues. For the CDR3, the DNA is TGTGCCAGCAGCCGTTCGGGGCGACAGGGGATTTATGGCTACACCTTC. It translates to CASSRSGRQGIYGYTF.

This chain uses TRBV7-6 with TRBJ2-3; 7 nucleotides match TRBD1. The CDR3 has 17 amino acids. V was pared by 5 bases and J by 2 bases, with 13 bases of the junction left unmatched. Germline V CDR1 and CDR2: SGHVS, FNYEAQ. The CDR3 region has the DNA TGTGCCAGCAGCCCTAGGGGGCTCGGTCCCCACACAGATACGCAGTATTTT. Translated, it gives CASSPRGLGPHTDTQYF.

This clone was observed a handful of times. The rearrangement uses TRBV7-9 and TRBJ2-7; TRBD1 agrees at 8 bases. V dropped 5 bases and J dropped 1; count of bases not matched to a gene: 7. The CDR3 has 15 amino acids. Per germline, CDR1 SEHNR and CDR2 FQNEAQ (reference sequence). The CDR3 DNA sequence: TGTGCCAGCAGCGCCACCGGGACAGGATCCTACGAGCAGTACTTC. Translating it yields CASSATGTGSYEQYF.

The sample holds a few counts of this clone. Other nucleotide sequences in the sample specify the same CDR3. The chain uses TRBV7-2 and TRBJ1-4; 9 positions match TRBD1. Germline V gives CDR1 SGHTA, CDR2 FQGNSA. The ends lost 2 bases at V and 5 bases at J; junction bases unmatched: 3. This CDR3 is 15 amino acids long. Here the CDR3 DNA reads TGTGCCAGCAGCTTAATGGGACAGGGCAATGAAAAACTGTTTTTT. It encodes CASSLMGQGNEKLFF.

The CDR3 protein is CASSLVSERSPGLPNIQYF. The CDR3 nucleotides are TGTGCCAGCAGCTTAGTATCGGAGCGTTCCCCGGGACTTCCAAACATTCAGTACTTC. The chain links TRBV7-2 to TRBJ2-4; D perhaps matches TRBD2 (6 bases). The CDR3 sequence is 19 residues long. Per germline, CDR1 SGHTA and CDR2 FQGNSA. V was trimmed by 1 base and J by 6 bases, leaving 25 bases between them.

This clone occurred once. CDR3 loop: CAWSVLGLNTDTQYF. The CDR3 bases are TGTGCCTGGAGTGTACTGGGACTTAACACAGATACGCAGTATTTT. V gene TRBV30 combines with J gene TRBJ2-3, with a possible D match to TRBD2 (6 bases). The CDR3 totals 15 residues. V was pared by 0 bases and J by 2 bases, with 12 bases between. The germline V gene encodes CDR1 GTSNPN and CDR2 SVGIG (reference sequence).

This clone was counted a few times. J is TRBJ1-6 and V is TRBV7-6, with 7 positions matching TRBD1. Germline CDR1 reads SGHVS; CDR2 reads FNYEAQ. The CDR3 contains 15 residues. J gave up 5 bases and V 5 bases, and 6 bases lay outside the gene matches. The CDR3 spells CASSARQGDNSPLHF. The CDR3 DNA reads TGTGCCAGCAGCGCCCGACAGGGAGATAATTCACCCCTCCACTTT.

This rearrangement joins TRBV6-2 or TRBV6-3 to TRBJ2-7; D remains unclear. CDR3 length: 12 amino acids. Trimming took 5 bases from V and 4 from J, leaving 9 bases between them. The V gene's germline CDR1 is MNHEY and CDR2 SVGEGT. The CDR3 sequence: CASSTVNYEQYF. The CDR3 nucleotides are TGTGCCAGCAGTACGGTCAATTACGAGCAGTACTTC.

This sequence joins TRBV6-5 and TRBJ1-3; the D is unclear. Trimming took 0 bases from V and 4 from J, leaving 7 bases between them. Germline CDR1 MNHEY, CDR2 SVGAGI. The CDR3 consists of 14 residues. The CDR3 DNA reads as TGTGCCAGCAGTTACTCCTACGAGGGAAACACCATATATTTT. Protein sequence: CASSYSYEGNTIYF.

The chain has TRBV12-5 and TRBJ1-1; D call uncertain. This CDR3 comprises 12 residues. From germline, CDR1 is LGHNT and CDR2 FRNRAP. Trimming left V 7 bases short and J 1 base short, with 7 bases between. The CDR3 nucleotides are TGTGCTAGTGCTTCAGAGAACACTGAAGCTTTCTTT. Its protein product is CASASENTEAFF.

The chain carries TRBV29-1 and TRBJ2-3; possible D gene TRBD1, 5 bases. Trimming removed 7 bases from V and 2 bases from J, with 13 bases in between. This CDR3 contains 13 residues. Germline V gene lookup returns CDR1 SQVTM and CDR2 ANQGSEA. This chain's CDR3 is CSAVRGNTDTQYF. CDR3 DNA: TGCAGCGCTGTAAGGGGAAACACAGATACGCAGTATTTT.

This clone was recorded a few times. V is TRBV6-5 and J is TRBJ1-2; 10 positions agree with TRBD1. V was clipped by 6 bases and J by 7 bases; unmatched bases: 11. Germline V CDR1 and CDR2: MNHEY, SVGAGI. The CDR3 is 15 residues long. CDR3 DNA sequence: TGTGCCAGCAGCTCCAAAGGGGACAGGGGAGGTGGCTACACCTTC. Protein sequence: CASSSKGDRGGGYTF.

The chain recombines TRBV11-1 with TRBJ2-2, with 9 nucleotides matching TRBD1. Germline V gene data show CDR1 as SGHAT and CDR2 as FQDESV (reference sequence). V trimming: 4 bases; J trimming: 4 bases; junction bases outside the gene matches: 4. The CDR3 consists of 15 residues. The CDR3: CASSSGQGRTGELFF. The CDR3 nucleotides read TGTGCCAGCAGCTCGGGACAGGGTCGCACCGGGGAGCTGTTTTTT. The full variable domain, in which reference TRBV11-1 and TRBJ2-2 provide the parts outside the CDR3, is EAEVAQSPRYKITEKSQAVAFWCDPISGHATLYWYRQILGQGPELLVQFQDESVVDDSQLPKDRFSAERLKGVDSTLKIQPAELGDSAMYLCASSSGQGRTGELFFGEGSRLTVL.

DNA for the CDR3: TGTGCCAGCAGCCAAGCCCGGGAAAAACTGTTTTTT. Translated, it gives CASSQAREKLFF. The chain is built from TRBV3-1 (or the pseudogene TRBV3-2) and TRBJ1-4; D remains unclear. There are 12 residues in the CDR3. The V end was cut by 1 base, the J end by 8 bases, with 5 bases between. Germline loops: CDR1 LGHDT, CDR2 YNNKEL (reference sequence).

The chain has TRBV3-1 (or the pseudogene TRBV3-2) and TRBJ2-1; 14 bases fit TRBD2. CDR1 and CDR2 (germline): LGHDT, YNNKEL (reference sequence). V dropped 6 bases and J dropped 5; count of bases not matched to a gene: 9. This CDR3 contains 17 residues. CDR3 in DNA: TGTGCCAGCAGGAGACTAGCGGGGGGGCAGGGGAACAATGAGCAGTTCTTC. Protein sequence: CASRRLAGGQGNNEQFF.

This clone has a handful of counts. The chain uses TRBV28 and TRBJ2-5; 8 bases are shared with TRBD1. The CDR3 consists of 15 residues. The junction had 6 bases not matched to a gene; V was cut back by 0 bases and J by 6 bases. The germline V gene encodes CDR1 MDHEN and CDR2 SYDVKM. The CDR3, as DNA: TGTGCCAGCAGTTTATGGGACAGGGCTGAAAAGACCCAGTACTTC. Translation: CASSLWDRAEKTQYF. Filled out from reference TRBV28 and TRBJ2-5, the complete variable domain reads DVKVTQSSRYLVKRTGEKVFLECVQDMDHENMFWYRQDPGLGLRLIYFSYDVKMKEKGDIPEGYSVSREKKERFSLILESASTNQTSMYLCASSLWDRAEKTQYFGPGTRLLVL.

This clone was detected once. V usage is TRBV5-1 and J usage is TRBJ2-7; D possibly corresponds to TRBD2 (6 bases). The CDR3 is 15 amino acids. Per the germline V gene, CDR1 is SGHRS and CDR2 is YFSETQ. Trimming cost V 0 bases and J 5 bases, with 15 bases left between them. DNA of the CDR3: TGCGCCAGCAGCTTGGCCGGGGGATCCTTCCACGAGCAGTACTTC. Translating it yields CASSLAGGSFHEQYF.

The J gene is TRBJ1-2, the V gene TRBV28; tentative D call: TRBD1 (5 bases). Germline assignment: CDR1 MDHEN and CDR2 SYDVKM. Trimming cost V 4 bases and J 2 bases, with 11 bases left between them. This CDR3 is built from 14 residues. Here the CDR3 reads CASSWDFKNYGYTF. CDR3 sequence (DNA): TGTGCCAGCAGTTGGGACTTCAAAAACTATGGCTACACCTTC.

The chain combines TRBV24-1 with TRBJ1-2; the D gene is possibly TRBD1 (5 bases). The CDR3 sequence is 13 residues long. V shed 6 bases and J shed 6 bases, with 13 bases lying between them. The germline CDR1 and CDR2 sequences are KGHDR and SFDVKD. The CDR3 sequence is CATSNGGWDGYTF. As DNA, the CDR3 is TGTGCCACCAGTAACGGGGGTTGGGATGGCTACACCTTC.

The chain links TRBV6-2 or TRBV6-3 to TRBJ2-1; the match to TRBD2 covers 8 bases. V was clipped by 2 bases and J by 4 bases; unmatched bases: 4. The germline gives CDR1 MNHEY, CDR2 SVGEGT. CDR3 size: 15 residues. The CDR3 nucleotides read TGTGCCAGCAGTTACGGTCAGCGGGAGTACAATGAGCAGTTCTTC. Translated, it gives CASSYGQREYNEQFF.

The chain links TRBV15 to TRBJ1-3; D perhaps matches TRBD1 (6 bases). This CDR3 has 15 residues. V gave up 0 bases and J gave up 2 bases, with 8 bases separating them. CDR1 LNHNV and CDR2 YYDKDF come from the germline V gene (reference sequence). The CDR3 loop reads CATSRDSGAGNTIYF. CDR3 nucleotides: TGTGCCACCAGCAGAGACTCAGGGGCTGGAAACACCATATATTTT.

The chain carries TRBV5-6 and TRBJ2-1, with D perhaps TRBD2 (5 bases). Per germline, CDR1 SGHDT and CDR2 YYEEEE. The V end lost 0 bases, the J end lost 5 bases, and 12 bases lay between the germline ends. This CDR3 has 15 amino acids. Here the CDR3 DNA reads TGTGCCAGCAGCTTGGGGACTTTCGGGGACAATGAGCAGTTCTTC. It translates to CASSLGTFGDNEQFF.

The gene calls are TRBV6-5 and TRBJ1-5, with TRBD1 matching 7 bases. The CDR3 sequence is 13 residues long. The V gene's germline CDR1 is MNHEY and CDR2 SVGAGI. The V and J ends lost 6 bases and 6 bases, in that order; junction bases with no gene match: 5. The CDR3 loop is CASRPRQGQPQHF. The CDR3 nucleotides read TGTGCCAGCAGGCCTAGACAGGGTCAGCCCCAGCATTTT.